This T cell receptor beta chain was profiled in a study of shared clonotypes between healthy human individuals. CDR1 is MDHEN and CDR2 is SYDVKM in the germline V gene. V was pared by 6 bases and J by 0 bases, with 11 bases between. The CDR3 runs 14 residues. Replicate PCRs run on sorted subsets employed approximately 180 ng DNA, 25,000 to 35,000 T cell genomes. Sequencing used immunoSEQ multiplex PCR; TCRdb keeps in-frame clones, though not all of them. The data contain a few hundred thousand clones, roughly 91% of them singletons. The clonotype originates from a man aged 18-30 years in good health. This chain uses TRBV28 with TRBJ2-5, with a weak D call TRBD1 (6 bases). Sequencing was carried out using memory CD8+ T cells sorted from blood. As to subset: CD45RO+ cells pooled with CCR7-negative TemRA cells. CDR3 sequence: CASSLRQDQETQYF. CDR3 coding DNA: TGTGCCAGCAGCCTTCGACAGGACCAAGAGACCCAGTACTTC.